The clone carrying this T cell receptor beta chain appeared once. From the RT-PCR reads, TCRdb called clonotypes with MiXCR, one entry per CDR3 protein. The top ten clones hold less than 40% of a sample with approximately 210,000 distinct CDR3 sequences, 41% of them seen once. The data are from a study of patients and donors after allogeneic stem cell transplantation. The CDR3 contains 13 residues. V lost 6 bases to trimming and J lost 0 bases, with 9 bases between them. Per germline, CDR1 SNHLY and CDR2 FYNNEI. The J gene is TRBJ2-7, the V gene TRBV2, with D unresolved. Sequenced sample: blood, either unsorted or a sorted T cell fraction (not recorded which). This clonotype originated in a human donor who was either an allogeneic HSCT recipient or a stem cell or donor lymphocyte infusion donor (not recorded which). It is not recorded whose cells these are; they may come from a transplant donor. CDR3 nucleotide sequence: TGTGCCAGCAGCCCTTCGATCTCCTACGAGCAGTACTTC. Its translation: CASSPSISYEQYF.